The clone carrying this TCR beta chain was counted only a few times. The antigen remains unidentified. In germline, CDR1 is LGHNA, CDR2 YNFKEQ. Trimming pared 0 bases from V and 7 bases from J, leaving 13 bases between. The CDR3 runs 15 residues. These data come from a study of human T cells and chemical hapten exposure. Whole-study context: A roughly 2 cm by roughly 2 cm inner upper arm patch received 2% DPC for sensitization. The patients, most of them female, presented with alopecia areata, totalis or universalis. Small pooled library volume differences chiefly drove per-sample TCR yield variation.

Study conclusions and caveats: Alopecia in the donors means their immune response may deviate from healthy people's.

TCRdb processed the RACE reads anew with MiXCR; each CDR3 protein has one entry. The table lists around 350,000 distinct CDR3 sequences, around 5.5% of them singletons. The time point denotes: pre-sensitization, week 0. Stated treatment: therapeutic diphenylcyclopropenone sensitization with weekly scalp DPC. Sequencing was performed on whole blood, taken in connection with sensitization to the hapten diphenylcyclopropenone (DPC). V is TRBV4-2 and J is TRBJ1-5, with D unresolved. This clonotype originated in a young woman with alopecia areata. Some clones in this sample may be carry-over from other donors' samples. For the CDR3, the DNA is TGTGCCAGCAGCCAAGATTGGGGAGGCGACCAGCCCCAGCATTTT. Translated: CASSQDWGGDQPQHF.